This T cell receptor (beta chain) is from a study of T cell changes during pregnancy in multiple sclerosis. Trimming shortened V by 3 bases and J by 2 bases, and 11 bases separated the two germline ends. This CDR3 has 15 residues. The germline gives CDR1 SNHLY, CDR2 FYNNEI. The repertoire was sequenced with immunoSEQ multiplex PCR; TCRdb's copy has only in-frame clones and lacks some. The data contain tens of thousands of clones, about 95% of them singletons. The TCR originated in a female donor with multiple sclerosis, enrolled in a pregnancy study. The rearrangement joins TRBV2 to TRBJ1-5; no definite D call. The sample consisted of peripheral blood, taken in the third trimester of pregnancy. CDR3 loop: CASSDGLSGNQPQHF. The CDR3 DNA sequence: TGTGCCAGCAGTGATGGCCTTTCCGGCAATCAGCCCCAGCATTTT.